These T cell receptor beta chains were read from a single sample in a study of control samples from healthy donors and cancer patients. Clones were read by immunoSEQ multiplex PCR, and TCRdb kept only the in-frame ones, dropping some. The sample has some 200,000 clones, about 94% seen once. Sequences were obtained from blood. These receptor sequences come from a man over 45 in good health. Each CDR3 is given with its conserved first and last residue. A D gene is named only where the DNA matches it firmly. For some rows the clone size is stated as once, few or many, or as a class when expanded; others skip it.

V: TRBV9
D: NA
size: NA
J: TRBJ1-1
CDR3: CASSVVGDSEAFF
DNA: TGTGCCAGCAGCGTAGTCGGCGACAGTGAAGCTTTCTTT

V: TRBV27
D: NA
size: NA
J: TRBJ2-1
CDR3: CASTPRGVYNEQFF
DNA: TGTGCCAGCACGCCGCGCGGGGTCTACAATGAGCAGTTCTTC

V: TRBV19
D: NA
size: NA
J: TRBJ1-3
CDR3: CASSISVRSSGNTIYF
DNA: TGTGCCAGTAGTATTTCAGTCCGGAGCTCTGGAAACACCATATATTTT

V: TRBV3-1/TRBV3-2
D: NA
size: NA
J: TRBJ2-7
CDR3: CASSQATAGGSYEQYF
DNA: TGTGCCAGCAGCCAAGCAACGGCAGGAGGATCGTACGAGCAGTACTTC

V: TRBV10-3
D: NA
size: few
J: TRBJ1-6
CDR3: CAISEGGGSPLHF
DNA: TGTGCCATCAGTGAGGGCGGCGGCTCACCCCTCCACTTT

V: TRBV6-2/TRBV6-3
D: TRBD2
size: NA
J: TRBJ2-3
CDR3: CASSPSLAGVSDTQYF
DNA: TGTGCCAGCAGTCCGTCACTAGCGGGGGTTTCAGATACGCAGTATTTT

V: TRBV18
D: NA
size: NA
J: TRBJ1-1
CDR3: CASSPQGPNTEAFF
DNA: TGTGCCAGCTCACCACAAGGGCCGAACACTGAAGCTTTCTTT

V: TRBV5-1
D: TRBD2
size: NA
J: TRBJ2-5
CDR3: CASSLQTSGAETQYF
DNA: TGCGCCAGCAGCTTACAGACTAGCGGGGCAGAGACCCAGTACTTC

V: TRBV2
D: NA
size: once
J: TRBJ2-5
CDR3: CASSWAGTPKGETQYF
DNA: TGTGCCAGCAGTTGGGCCGGGACACCAAAAGGAGAGACCCAGTACTTC

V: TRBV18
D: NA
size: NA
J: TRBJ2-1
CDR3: CASSPDRNYNEQFF
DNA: TGTGCCAGCTCACCTGACAGGAACTACAATGAGCAGTTCTTC

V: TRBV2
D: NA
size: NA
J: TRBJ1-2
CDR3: CASRTGSNYGYTF
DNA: TGTGCCAGCAGGACAGGCTCTAACTATGGCTACACCTTC

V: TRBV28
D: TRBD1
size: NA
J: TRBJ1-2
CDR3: CASSLYVGQGINYGYTF
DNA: TGTGCCAGCAGTTTATATGTGGGACAGGGGATTAACTATGGCTACACCTTC

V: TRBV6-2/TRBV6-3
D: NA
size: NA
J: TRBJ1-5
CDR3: CASSSRWGADQPQHF
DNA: TGTGCCAGCAGTTCCCGGTGGGGGGCCGATCAGCCCCAGCATTTT

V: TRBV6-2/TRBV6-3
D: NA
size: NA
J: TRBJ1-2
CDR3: CASSYASNYGYTF
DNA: TGTGCCAGCAGTTACGCGTCTAACTATGGCTACACCTTC

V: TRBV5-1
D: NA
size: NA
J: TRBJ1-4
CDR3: CASKVGATNEKLFF
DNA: TGCGCCAGCAAGGTCGGGGCAACTAATGAAAAACTGTTTTTT

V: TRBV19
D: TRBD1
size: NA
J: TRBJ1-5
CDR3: CASSSGGPSNQPQHF
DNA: TGTGCCAGTAGCTCAGGGGGGCCTAGCAATCAGCCCCAGCATTTT

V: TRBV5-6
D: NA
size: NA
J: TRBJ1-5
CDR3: CASSLVGGSQPQHF
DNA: TGTGCCAGCAGCTTGGTGGGAGGGAGCCAGCCCCAGCATTTT

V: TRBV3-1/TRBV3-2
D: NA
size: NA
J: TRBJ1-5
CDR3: CASSQDQTGGPQHF
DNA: TGTGCCAGCAGCCAAGACCAAACCGGGGGGCCCCAGCATTTT

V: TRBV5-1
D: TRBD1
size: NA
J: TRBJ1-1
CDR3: CASSSDRATEAFF
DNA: TGCGCCAGCAGCTCGGACAGGGCCACTGAAGCTTTCTTT

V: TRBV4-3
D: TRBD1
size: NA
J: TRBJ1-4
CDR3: CASSRLPTGGNEKLFF
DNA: TGCGCCAGCAGCCGACTCCCGACAGGGGGAAACGAAAAACTGTTTTTT

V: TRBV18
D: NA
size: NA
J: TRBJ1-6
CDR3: CASSPGGFSNSPLHF
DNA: TGTGCCAGCTCACCAGGGGGGTTCTCTAATTCACCCCTCCACTTT

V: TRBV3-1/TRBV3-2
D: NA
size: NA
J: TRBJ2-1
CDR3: CASSHTPNNEQFF
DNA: TGTGCCAGCAGCCACACCCCCAACAATGAGCAGTTCTTC

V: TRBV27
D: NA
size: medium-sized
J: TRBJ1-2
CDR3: CASSARPIPNYGYTF
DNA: TGTGCCAGCAGTGCTCGACCGATACCTAACTATGGCTACACCTTC

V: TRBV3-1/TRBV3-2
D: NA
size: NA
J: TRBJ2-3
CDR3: CASSLQPTSTDTQYF
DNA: TGTGCCAGCAGCCTACAGCCTACTAGCACAGATACGCAGTATTTT

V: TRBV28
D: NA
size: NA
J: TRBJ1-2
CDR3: CASSYQGPSYGYTF
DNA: TGTGCCAGCAGTTATCAGGGGCCTAGCTATGGCTACACCTTC

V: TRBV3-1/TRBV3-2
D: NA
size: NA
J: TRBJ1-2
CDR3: CASSSRTELNYGYTF
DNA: TGTGCCAGCAGCTCCCGGACAGAACTTAACTATGGCTACACCTTC

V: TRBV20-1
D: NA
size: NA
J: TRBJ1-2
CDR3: CSASIRRQALYGYTF
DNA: TGCAGTGCTAGTATAAGACGACAGGCCCTCTATGGCTACACCTTC

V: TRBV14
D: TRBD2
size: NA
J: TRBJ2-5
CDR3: CASSPLAGVQETQYF
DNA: TGTGCCAGCAGCCCACTAGCGGGGGTTCAAGAGACCCAGTACTTC

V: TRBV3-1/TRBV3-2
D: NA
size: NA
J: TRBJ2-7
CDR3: CASSSPARPSEQYF
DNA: TGTGCCAGCAGCTCGCCGGCCCGGCCGAGTGAGCAGTACTTC

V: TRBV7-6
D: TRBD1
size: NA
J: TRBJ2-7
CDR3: CASSAHPGQGAREQYF
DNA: TGTGCCAGCAGCGCCCATCCGGGACAGGGGGCGCGTGAGCAGTACTTC

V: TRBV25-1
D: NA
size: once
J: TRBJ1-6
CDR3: CASSADGIFNSPLHF
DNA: TGTGCCAGCAGTGCGGACGGAATTTTTAATTCACCCCTCCACTTT

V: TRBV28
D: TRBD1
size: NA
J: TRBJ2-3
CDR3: CASSLYRGRTDTQYF
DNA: TGTGCCAGCAGTTTGTACAGGGGGCGCACAGATACGCAGTATTTT

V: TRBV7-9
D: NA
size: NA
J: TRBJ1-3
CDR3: CASSLGTREGNTIYF
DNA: TGTGCCAGCAGCTTAGGGACAAGAGAAGGAAACACCATATATTTT

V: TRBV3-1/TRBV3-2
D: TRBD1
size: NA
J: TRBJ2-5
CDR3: CASSQNRDRQETQYF
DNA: TGTGCCAGCAGCCAAAACCGGGACAGACAAGAGACCCAGTACTTC

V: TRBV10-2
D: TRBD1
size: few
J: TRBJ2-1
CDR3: CASTEDRGFNEQFF
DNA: TGCGCCAGCACCGAGGACAGGGGTTTTAATGAGCAGTTCTTC

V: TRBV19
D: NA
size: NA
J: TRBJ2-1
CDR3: CASTDRSYLGSYNEQFF
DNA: TGTGCCAGTACTGACAGGAGTTATTTAGGGTCCTACAATGAGCAGTTCTTC

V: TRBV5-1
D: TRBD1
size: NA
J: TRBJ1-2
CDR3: CASGPPGQGALGYTF
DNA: TGCGCCAGCGGCCCTCCGGGACAGGGAGCGTTGGGGTACACCTTC

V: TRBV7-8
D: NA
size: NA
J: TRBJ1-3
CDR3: CASSLRVPSGNTIYF
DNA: TGTGCCAGCAGCTTGAGAGTGCCGTCTGGAAACACCATATATTTT

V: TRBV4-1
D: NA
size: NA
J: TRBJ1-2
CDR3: CASSQEGGRRNYGYTF
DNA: TGCGCCAGCAGCCAAGAGGGGGGTAGACGGAACTATGGCTACACCTTC

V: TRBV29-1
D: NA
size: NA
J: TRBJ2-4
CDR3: CSVEVGLAKNIQYF
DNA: TGCAGCGTTGAAGTGGGTTTAGCCAAAAACATTCAGTACTTC

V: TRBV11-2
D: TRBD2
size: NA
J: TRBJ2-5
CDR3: CASSPTSARETQYF
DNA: TGTGCCAGCAGCCCGACTAGCGCGAGGGAGACCCAGTACTTC

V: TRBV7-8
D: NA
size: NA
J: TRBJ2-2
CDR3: CASSSQGTLIGELFF
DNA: TGTGCCAGCAGCTCCCAGGGAACCCTCATAGGGGAGCTGTTTTTT

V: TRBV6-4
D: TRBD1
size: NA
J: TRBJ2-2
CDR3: CASKPQGASGELFF
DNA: TGTGCCAGCAAACCACAGGGGGCATCCGGGGAGCTGTTTTTT

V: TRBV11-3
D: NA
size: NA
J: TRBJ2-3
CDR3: CASSLVTTDTQYF
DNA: TGTGCCAGCAGCTTAGTGACCACAGATACGCAGTATTTT

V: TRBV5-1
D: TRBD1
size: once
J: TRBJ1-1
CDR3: CASSVQGAGTEAFF
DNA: TGCGCCAGCAGCGTACAGGGGGCGGGCACTGAAGCTTTCTTT

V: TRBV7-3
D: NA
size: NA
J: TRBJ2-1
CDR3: CASSLRTAPNEQFF
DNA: TGTGCCAGCAGCTTAAGGACAGCTCCAAATGAGCAGTTCTTC

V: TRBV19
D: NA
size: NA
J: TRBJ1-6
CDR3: CASSIGTVISYNSPLHF
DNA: TGTGCCAGTAGTATCGGGACGGTGATCTCCTATAATTCACCCCTCCACTTT

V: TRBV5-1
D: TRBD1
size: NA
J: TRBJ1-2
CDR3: CASSPDRARDGYTF
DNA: TGCGCCAGCAGCCCGGACAGGGCGAGAGATGGCTACACCTTC

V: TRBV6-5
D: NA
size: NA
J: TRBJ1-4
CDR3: CASSYSTPAEKLFF
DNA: TGTGCCAGCAGTTACTCGACACCGGCAGAAAAACTGTTTTTT

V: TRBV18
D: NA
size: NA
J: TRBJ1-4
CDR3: CASSPRESTNEKLFF
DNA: TGTGCCAGCTCACCAAGGGAATCGACTAATGAAAAACTGTTTTTT

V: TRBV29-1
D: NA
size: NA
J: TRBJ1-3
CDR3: CSVSRGSGNTIYF
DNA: TGTAGCGTGTCGAGGGGCTCTGGAAACACCATATATTTT

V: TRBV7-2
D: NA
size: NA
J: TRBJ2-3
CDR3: CASRYGSGSTDTQYF
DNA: TGTGCCAGCCGTTACGGGAGCGGAAGCACAGATACGCAGTATTTT

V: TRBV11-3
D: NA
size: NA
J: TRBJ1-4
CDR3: CASSLESTPGEKLFF
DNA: TGTGCCAGCAGCTTAGAAAGTACACCGGGTGAAAAACTGTTTTTT

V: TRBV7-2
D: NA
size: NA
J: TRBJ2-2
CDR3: CASSLKSASRTGELFF
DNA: TGTGCCAGCAGCTTAAAATCGGCGTCCCGAACCGGGGAGCTGTTTTTT

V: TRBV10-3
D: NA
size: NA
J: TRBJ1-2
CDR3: CAISEQGQYGYTF
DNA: TGTGCCATCAGTGAGCAGGGACAATATGGCTACACCTTC

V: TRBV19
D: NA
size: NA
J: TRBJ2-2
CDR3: CASSIESGNTGELFF
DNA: TGTGCCAGTAGTATAGAATCCGGGAACACCGGGGAGCTGTTTTTT

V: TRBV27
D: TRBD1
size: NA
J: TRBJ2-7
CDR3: CASSLLRTGREQYF
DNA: TGTGCCAGCAGTTTACTCCGGACAGGGAGAGAGCAGTACTTC

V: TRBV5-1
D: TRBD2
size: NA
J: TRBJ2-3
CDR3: CASSSLAGGVTDTQYF
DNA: TGCGCCAGCAGCTCCTTAGCGGGGGGGGTCACAGATACGCAGTATTTT

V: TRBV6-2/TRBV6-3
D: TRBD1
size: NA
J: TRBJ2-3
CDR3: CASSYRDSSADTQYF
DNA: TGTGCCAGCAGTTACAGGGACAGCTCCGCAGATACGCAGTATTTT

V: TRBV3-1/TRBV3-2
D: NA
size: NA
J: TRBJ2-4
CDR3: CASSQSGGVLAKNIQYF
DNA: TGTGCCAGCAGCCAAAGCGGCGGGGTCCTAGCCAAAAACATTCAGTACTTC